These 32 T cell receptor beta chains came from one sample sequenced in a study of regulatory T cells in long-lasting Graves disease (dated by TCRdb to about 2021). Libraries came from multiplex PCR. TCRdb shows the sequencer as Illumina HiSeq 4000. To build TCR beta libraries, CDR3 regions were amplified by Arm-PCR using iRepertoire HTBI primers. TCRdb cleaned the public reads at Q25 with fastp, built clones with MiXCR and kept in-frame beta chains. Identical CDR3 protein sequences are pooled into one entry, listed with their most common genes and DNA. The sample data list about 300,000 distinct CDR3 sequences, and 20% to 25% of these were observed just once. The ten top clones hold 45% to 70% of the sample. In the paper's terms, the time point label means: persistent/refractory GD, antithyroid drugs over 5 years with positive TRAb. For both TCR sequencing and RNA sequencing, RNA was extracted from PBMCs in TRIzol.

The specimen comprised peripheral blood mononuclear cells (PBMCs), sampled when the disease was refractory, from a patient treated with antithyroid drugs. The source of these receptors is a female donor with Graves disease.

This clonotype was observed many times. The rearrangement joins TRBV11-2 to TRBJ2-7, with 13 nucleotides matching TRBD2. The CDR3 runs 15 residues. V dropped 5 bases and J dropped 5; count of bases not matched to a gene: 6. Germline CDR1 SGHAT, CDR2 FQNNGV. Written as DNA, the CDR3 is TGTGCCAGCAGCCCAAGACTAGCGGGAGGTGACGAGCAGTACTTC. This encodes CASSPRLAGGDEQYF. Supplemented by reference TRBV11-2 and TRBJ2-7, the full variable domain reads EAGVAQSPRYKIIEKRQSVAFWCNPISGHATLYWYQQILGQGPKLLIQFQNNGVVDDSQLPKDRFSAERLKGVDSTLKIQPAKLEDSAVYLCASSPRLAGGDEQYFGPGTRLTVT.

This clonotype has ten or more counts. The chain couples TRBV2 to TRBJ1-1, with a weak D call TRBD1 (5 bases). Germline loops: CDR1 SNHLY, CDR2 FYNNEI. Trimming took off 3 bases at V and 6 bases at J, with 11 bases between the two ends. The CDR3 runs to 13 residues. The chain's CDR3 is CASSELAGAEAFF. CDR3 coding DNA: TGTGCCAGCAGTGAGCTGGCGGGGGCTGAAGCTTTCTTT.

This clonotype was seen ten or more times. The chain has TRBV3-1 and TRBJ2-1, with TRBD2 matching 7 bases. J was trimmed by 0 bases and V by 5 bases; bases with no gene match: 7. The germline CDR1 and CDR2 sequences are LGHDT and YNNKEL (reference sequence). CDR3 length: 16 residues. DNA for the CDR3: TGTGCCAGCAGCACCGCTAGCGGACGCTCCTACAATGAGCAGTTCTTC. Its translation is CASSTASGRSYNEQFF.

V and J are TRBV29-1 and TRBJ1-2; D unresolved. V was shortened by 3 bases and J by 2 bases, with 7 bases between the two germline ends. The CDR3 is 12 residues long. The V gene's germline CDR1 is SQVTM and CDR2 ANQGSEA. CDR3 in amino acids: CSVEAANYGYTF. The DNA of the CDR3 is TGCAGCGTTGAGGCAGCCAACTATGGCTACACCTTC.

Note on this clonotype: A much more abundant neighbour one base away suggests this may be a read error. The chain joins TRBV6-2 or TRBV6-3 to TRBJ2-7; D gene uncertain. The length of the CDR3 is 15 residues. Germline V gene lookup returns CDR1 MNHEY and CDR2 SVGEGT. In DNA, the CDR3 is TGTGCCAGCAGATCCTTACCGGCCCTCCCCTACGTGCAGTACTTC. Residues: CASRSLPALPYVQYF.

The chain couples TRBV24-1 to TRBJ1-2; the D is unclear. Trimming left V 3 bases short and J 3 bases short, with 4 bases between. This CDR3 is 12 amino acids long. CDR1 is KGHDR, CDR2 SFDVKD, per germline. The DNA for the CDR3 is TGTGCCACCAGTGATCCGCACTATGGCTACACCTTC. It translates to CATSDPHYGYTF.

The rearrangement uses TRBV7-2 and TRBJ2-1, with 14 nucleotides matching TRBD2. The CDR3 is 19 residues long. J lost 6 bases, V lost 7 bases, and 17 bases had no gene match. The germline V gene encodes CDR1 SGHTA and CDR2 FQGNSA. The CDR3 coding sequence is TGTGCCAGCATCCTACTGGTGGGGGGACTAGCGGGGGCCCTCAATGAGCAGTTCTTC. This translates into CASILLVGGLAGALNEQFF.

This clonotype came up many times. The chain uses TRBV5-1 and TRBJ1-2, with a tentative D call TRBD1 (6 bases). The CDR3 spans 14 residues. Germline V gene lookup returns CDR1 SGHRS and CDR2 YFSETQ. Deletions cut 0 bases from V and 7 bases from J, with 13 bases between. Here the CDR3 reads CASSLADRRSGYTF. Here the CDR3 DNA reads TGCGCCAGCAGCTTGGCCGACAGGAGGAGTGGCTACACCTTC.

A note on this clonotype: A junction end diverges from the germline sequence, so it may reflect a read error. The chain has TRBV7-2 and TRBJ2-7; weak D call: TRBD1 (6 bases). CDR3 length: 13 residues. CDR1 is SGHTA, CDR2 FQGNSA, per germline. CDR3 in amino acids: CASSQADSREQYF. CDR3 nucleotide sequence: TGCGCCAGCAGCCAAGCGGACAGCCGCGAGCAGTACTTC.

The V call is TRBV15, the J call TRBJ1-5, with D maybe TRBD1 (5 bases). The CDR3 covers 14 residues. V was trimmed by 4 bases and J by 7 bases, leaving 14 bases between them. Germline CDR1 and CDR2: LNHNV and YYDKDF (reference sequence). CDR3: CATSTPGGLQPQHF. DNA of the CDR3: TGTGCCACCAGCACCCCCGGGGGGTTACAGCCCCAGCATTTT.

This clonotype was counted at least ten times. The chain couples TRBV18 to TRBJ2-7; D unclear. The ends were cut back, 3 bases at V and 5 bases at J, with 11 bases in the middle. CDR3 length equals 13 residues. Germline V gene data show CDR1 as KGHSH and CDR2 as LQKENI. The CDR3 sequence: CASSPSGSHEQYF. As DNA, the CDR3 is TGTGCCAGCTCACCCTCCGGGTCCCACGAGCAGTACTTC. Variable domain in full (rest from reference TRBV18 and TRBJ2-7): NAGVMQNPRHLVRRRGQEARLRCSPMKGHSHVYWYRQLPEEGLKFMVYLQKENIIDESGMPKERFSAEFPKEGPSILRIQQVVRGDSAAYFCASSPSGSHEQYFGPGTRLTVT.

This rearrangement joins TRBV29-1 to TRBJ2-2, with 9 positions matching TRBD1. The CDR3 spans 16 residues. V lost 0 bases and J lost 5; bases outside the gene matches: 7. Germline V gene sequence: CDR1 SQVTM, CDR2 ANQGSEA. CDR3 in DNA: TGCAGCGTTGAAGACTCCGGGACAGGGTGGACCGGGGAGCTGTTTTTT. Translation: CSVEDSGTGWTGELFF.

The chain carries TRBV6-5 and TRBJ2-7, with 7 bases lining up with TRBD2. The CDR3 contains 14 residues. Germline V lookup: CDR1 MNHEY, CDR2 SVGAGI. J was trimmed by 2 bases and V by 0 bases; bases with no gene match: 1. The CDR3, as DNA: TGTGCCAGCAGTTACTCCGGGACTACCTACGAGCAGTACTTC. Its protein is CASSYSGTTYEQYF.

The table lists this clonotype with many counts. V usage is TRBV28 and J usage is TRBJ2-7, with TRBD2 matching 10 bases. The length of the CDR3 is 15 residues. CDR1 is MDHEN and CDR2 is SYDVKM in the germline V gene. Trimming took 5 bases from V and 2 from J; bases not matched to a gene: 6. In DNA form, the CDR3 reads TGTGCCAGCAGTGCCTCTAGCGGGAGTACCTACGAGCAGTACTTC. Protein: CASSASSGSTYEQYF.

This rearrangement joins TRBV7-6 to TRBJ2-2; 7 bases align to TRBD1. V dropped 5 bases and J dropped 1; count of bases not matched to a gene: 4. Germline CDR1 SGHVS, CDR2 FNYEAQ. This CDR3 contains 15 residues. CDR3 nucleotides: TGTGCCAGCAGCCGGGGACAGCTGAACACCGGGGAGCTGTTTTTT. Protein product: CASSRGQLNTGELFF.

The rearrangement uses TRBV4-1 and TRBJ2-7; TRBD2 agrees at 7 bases. CDR1 and CDR2 from the germline V gene are MGHRA and YSYEKL. This CDR3 spans 15 amino acids. J gave up 3 bases and V 4 bases, and 9 bases lay outside the gene matches. Here the CDR3 DNA reads TGCGCCAGCAGCCGCACGCGGGAGATTATCTACGAGCAGTACTTC. Translation: CASSRTREIIYEQYF.

This clonotype appeared a few times. The rearrangement joins TRBV4-1 to TRBJ1-5, with D possibly being TRBD1 (5 bases). Germline loops: CDR1 MGHRA, CDR2 YSYEKL. The CDR3 has 17 amino acids. Trimming took 0 bases from V and 4 from J, leaving 16 bases between them. CDR3 protein: CASSQDPADSNNQPQHF. The CDR3 nucleotides read TGCGCCAGCAGCCAAGACCCCGCCGACAGCAATAATCAGCCCCAGCATTTT.

V gene TRBV30 combines with J gene TRBJ2-4, with D possibly matching TRBD1 (5 bases). The CDR3 is 15 residues long. CDR1 and CDR2 from the germline V gene are GTSNPN and SVGIG (reference sequence). Trimming shortened V by 1 base and J by 1 base, and 11 bases separated the two germline ends. CDR3 loop: CAWSEGVPAKNIQYF. As DNA, the CDR3 is TGTGCCTGGAGTGAAGGGGTTCCGGCCAAAAACATTCAGTACTTC.

This clonotype was counted many times. The rearrangement joins TRBV11-2 to TRBJ1-3; D is unresolved. Per the germline V gene, CDR1 is SGHAT and CDR2 is FQNNGV. V lost 2 bases and J 0 bases, leaving 8 bases between the germline ends. This CDR3 spans 15 amino acids. CDR3 loop: CASSLPATSGNTIYF. Here the CDR3 DNA reads TGTGCCAGCAGCTTACCAGCAACCTCTGGAAACACCATATATTTT. Supplemented by reference TRBV11-2 and TRBJ1-3, the full variable domain reads EAGVAQSPRYKIIEKRQSVAFWCNPISGHATLYWYQQILGQGPKLLIQFQNNGVVDDSQLPKDRFSAERLKGVDSTLKIQPAKLEDSAVYLCASSLPATSGNTIYFGEGSWLTVV.

This clonotype was observed a handful of times. V is TRBV7-2 and J is TRBJ1-2; no reliable D call. The ends were cut back, 1 base at V and 7 bases at J, with 13 bases in the middle. Germline V gene data show CDR1 as SGHTA and CDR2 as FQGNSA. The CDR3 totals 14 residues. CDR3 nucleotides: TGTGCCAGCAGCTTAGTTGCAGCAATTGGTGGCTACACCTTC. Protein product: CASSLVAAIGGYTF.

In this sample, this clonotype turned up a few times. The chain joins TRBV18 to TRBJ1-1; unclear D gene. The CDR3 has 14 amino acids. Germline V CDR1 and CDR2: KGHSH, LQKENI. Trimming removed 3 bases at V and 3 bases at J, with 11 bases between. CDR3 coding DNA: TGTGCCAGCTCACCGCTCGGGGAGTACACTGAAGCTTTCTTT. Encoded protein: CASSPLGEYTEAFF.

The V gene is TRBV28, the J gene TRBJ2-3, with TRBD2 identical over 8 bases. Germline assignment: CDR1 MDHEN and CDR2 SYDVKM. This CDR3 spans 17 amino acids. V trimming: 8 bases; J trimming: 2 bases; junction bases outside the gene matches: 15. The CDR3 sequence is CASGSPVKAGDTDTQYF. CDR3 DNA sequence: TGTGCCAGCGGTTCCCCGGTGAAAGCGGGAGACACAGATACGCAGTATTTT.

This clonotype has ten or more counts. The V and J genes are TRBV7-2 and TRBJ1-5; D is ambiguous. Trimming took off 3 bases at V and 2 bases at J, with 11 bases between the two ends. The CDR3 extends over 15 amino acids. Germline CDR1 and CDR2: SGHTA and FQGNSA. The CDR3 DNA reads as TGTGCCAGCAGCTTCTCGGGGATGGGCAATCAGCCCCAGCATTTT. Translation gives CASSFSGMGNQPQHF.

V gene TRBV12-3 or TRBV12-4 combines with J gene TRBJ2-5; 10 bases line up with TRBD1. V lost 6 bases to trimming and J lost 4 bases; unmatched junction nucleotides: 5. The CDR3 is 14 amino acids. CDR3 in amino acids: CASSRQGASETQYF. CDR3 DNA sequence: TGTGCCAGCAGCCGACAGGGGGCGTCAGAGACCCAGTACTTC.

V gene TRBV20-1 combines with J gene TRBJ1-2, with a weak D call TRBD1 (5 bases). The CDR3 extends over 13 amino acids. Germline CDR1 reads DFQATT; CDR2 reads SNEGSKA (reference sequence). The CDR3 sequence is CVGALKAHYGYTF. The DNA for the CDR3 is TGCGTAGGGGCGCTTAAGGCTCACTATGGCTACACCTTC.

The gene calls are TRBV19 and TRBJ1-5; D unresolved. The CDR3 contains 16 residues. CDR1 and CDR2 from the germline V gene are LNHDA and SQIVND (reference sequence). Deletions cut 6 bases from V and 0 bases from J, with 15 bases between. The CDR3 spells CASRSYGRDSNQPQHF. For the CDR3, the DNA is TGTGCCAGTAGGAGCTACGGACGGGATAGCAATCAGCCCCAGCATTTT.

This clonotype was detected ten times or more. The V call is TRBV6-5, the J call TRBJ1-1; maybe TRBD1 (6 bases). The CDR3 contains 12 residues. V lost 3 bases and J 10 bases, leaving 12 bases between the germline ends. Germline CDR1 MNHEY, CDR2 SVGAGI. The CDR3 loop is CASSYMGGRAFF. CDR3 coding DNA: TGTGCCAGCAGTTATATGGGGGGCCGAGCTTTCTTT.

The table lists this clonotype with many counts. V usage is TRBV28 and J usage is TRBJ2-7; D is perhaps TRBD1 (5 bases). Trimming cost V 4 bases and J 5 bases, with 12 bases left between them. CDR3 size: 13 residues. Germline lookup yields CDR1 MDHEN and CDR2 SYDVKM. The CDR3 DNA reads as TGTGCCAGCAGTTCCGGACAATCGAACGAGCAGTACTTC. It translates to CASSSGQSNEQYF. The full variable domain, completed using reference TRBV28 and TRBJ2-7, is DVKVTQSSRYLVKRTGEKVFLECVQDMDHENMFWYRQDPGLGLRLIYFSYDVKMKEKGDIPEGYSVSREKKERFSLILESASTNQTSMYLCASSSGQSNEQYFGPGTRLTVT.

The chain uses TRBV6-1 and TRBJ1-3; 8 bases align to TRBD1. This CDR3 has 14 amino acids. Per the germline V gene, CDR1 is MNHNS and CDR2 is SASEGT. V dropped 8 bases and J dropped 2; count of bases not matched to a gene: 5. The CDR3 sequence is CASGRTGTGNTIYF. The CDR3 region has the DNA TGTGCCAGCGGACGGACAGGGACTGGAAACACCATATATTTT.

This clonotype has a count of ten or more. The V gene is TRBV28, the J gene TRBJ2-7; D remains unclear. The ends were cut back, 8 bases at V and 3 bases at J, with 23 bases in the middle. CDR1 is MDHEN and CDR2 is SYDVKM in the germline V gene. The CDR3 runs to 16 residues. CDR3 nucleotide sequence: TGTGCCAGCGAAAGGGCTACCTCCCACGCGAACTACGAGCAGTACTTC. This translates into CASERATSHANYEQYF.

The chain links TRBV11-1 to TRBJ2-2; D gene ambiguous. The CDR3 length is 13 residues. The V gene lost 2 bases and the J gene lost 4 bases, with 5 bases spanning the gap. Germline CDR1 is SGHAT and CDR2 is FQDESV (reference sequence). The CDR3 loop reads CASSLQTTGELFF. CDR3 in DNA: TGTGCCAGCAGCTTACAGACCACCGGGGAGCTGTTTTTT.

With regard to this clonotype: The junction differs from germline at one of its ends, possibly a read error. The chain links TRBV18 to TRBJ1-4; D might be TRBD1 (5 bases). There are 13 residues in the CDR3. Germline assignment: CDR1 KGHSH and CDR2 LQKENI. The CDR3 region is CAGSLWDGEKLFF. The CDR3 region has the DNA TGTGCCGGCTCACTTTGGGACGGTGAAAAACTGTTTTTT.